These 27 T cell receptor beta chains were all obtained from the same sample, sequenced in a study of T-cell memory formation after mild COVID-19. TCRdb ran MiXCR on the 5' RACE reads and lists one entry per CDR3 protein. The sample shows over 150,000 distinct CDR3 sequences, about a fifth of them seen only once. Sequencing input: PBMCs or a T cell subset sorted from them (not recorded which). These receptors were taken from an adult woman who had mild COVID-19 (a few samples of this study predate the infection). Cell type and time point are not known.

The V gene is TRBV3-1, the J gene TRBJ2-2; maybe TRBD2 (6 bases). Per germline, CDR1 LGHDT and CDR2 YNNKEL (reference sequence). Trimming shortened V by 3 bases and J by 1 base, and 12 bases separated the two germline ends. The CDR3 is 16 residues long. CDR3 sequence: CASSHSSGVNTGELFF. CDR3 nucleotide sequence: TGTGCCAGCAGCCACTCGTCGGGGGTGAACACCGGGGAGCTGTTTTTT.

V usage is TRBV3-1 and J usage is TRBJ2-3; 13 bases are a match to TRBD2. CDR3 length equals 16 residues. V dropped 4 bases and J dropped 2; count of bases not matched to a gene: 3. The germline gives CDR1 LGHDT, CDR2 YNNKEL (reference sequence). CDR3 in amino acids: CASSPGTSGDTDTQYF. The DNA of the CDR3 is TGTGCCAGCAGCCCTGGGACTAGCGGGGACACAGATACGCAGTATTTT.

The rearrangement joins TRBV19 to TRBJ2-2; no clear D gene. Trimming shortened V by 7 bases and J by 4 bases, and 10 bases separated the two germline ends. Germline V gene data show CDR1 as LNHDA and CDR2 as SQIVND (reference sequence). The length of the CDR3 is 13 residues. The CDR3 DNA is TGTGCCAGTACTTCCGCCTCCACCGGGGAGCTGTTTTTT. It translates to CASTSASTGELFF.

This clonotype was observed a few times. J is TRBJ2-1 and V is TRBV7-9, with TRBD2 matching over 8 bases. Trimming at V came to 1 base and at J to 4 bases, leaving 3 bases not matched to a gene. The CDR3 sequence is 15 residues long. CDR1 SEHNR and CDR2 FQNEAQ come from the germline V gene (reference sequence). The CDR3 nucleotides read TGTGCCAGCAGCTTAGGCAGCGGGAGTTACAATGAGCAGTTCTTC. This gives the protein CASSLGSGSYNEQFF.

This clonotype turned up a few times. The rearrangement uses TRBV12-3 or TRBV12-4 and TRBJ1-5, with TRBD1 as a possible D gene (5 bases). Trimming shortened V by 2 bases and J by 1 base, and 9 bases separated the two germline ends. The CDR3 runs 15 residues. The CDR3 loop is CASSLSGGSNQPQHF. The CDR3 DNA sequence: TGTGCCAGCAGTTTATCTGGGGGGAGCAATCAGCCCCAGCATTTT.

This chain connects TRBV9 to TRBJ1-1; D is undetermined. This CDR3 has 13 amino acids. Germline V gene lookup returns CDR1 SGDLS and CDR2 YYNGEE. V was trimmed by 0 bases and J by 4 bases, leaving 7 bases between them. CDR3 DNA: TGTGCCAGCAGCGTAGAAGGGTTCACTGAAGCTTTCTTT. Amino acid sequence: CASSVEGFTEAFF.

The sample holds a few counts of this clonotype. The junction departs from germline at one end; a sequencing error may be responsible. The gene calls are TRBV29-1 and TRBJ2-7; 8 nucleotides agree with TRBD1. Germline V CDR1 and CDR2: SQVTM, ANQGSEA. The CDR3 is made up of 16 amino acids. This CDR3 reads CSVEAWTGIGYYEQYF. The CDR3 region has the DNA TGCAGCGTGGAAGCTTGGACAGGGATCGGGTATTACGAGCAGTACTTC.

V is TRBV5-5 and J is TRBJ1-6; 7 bases line up with TRBD1. From germline, CDR1 is SGHKS and CDR2 YYEKEE (reference sequence). The ends lost 3 bases at V and 8 bases at J; junction bases unmatched: 8. The length of the CDR3 is 15 residues. CDR3 in amino acids: CASSSPQGVYSPLHF. Written as DNA, the CDR3 is TGTGCCAGCAGCTCCCCTCAGGGGGTGTATTCACCCCTCCACTTT.

This clonotype appeared a few times. The rearrangement uses TRBV20-1 and TRBJ2-7; 7 bases are shared with TRBD1. V shed 4 bases and J 0 bases; nucleotides not matched to a gene: 6. This CDR3 region has 14 residues. Germline CDR1 DFQATT, CDR2 SNEGSKA (reference sequence). The CDR3 sequence: CSAKGTESSYEQYF. CDR3 DNA: TGCAGTGCTAAAGGGACAGAGAGCTCCTACGAGCAGTACTTC.

This chain joins TRBV19 and TRBJ1-2, with 8 positions matching TRBD1. Germline assignment: CDR1 LNHDA and CDR2 SQIVND (reference sequence). This CDR3 is built from 15 residues. J was trimmed by 7 bases and V by 5 bases; bases with no gene match: 12. The CDR3 nucleotides read TGTGCCAGTAGTGACAGGACAGGGACCATCCTTGGCTACACCTTC. Protein product: CASSDRTGTILGYTF.

This rearrangement joins TRBV6-5 to TRBJ2-7; no firm D call. This CDR3 is 15 amino acids long. The germline V gene encodes CDR1 MNHEY and CDR2 SVGAGI. V lost 0 bases to trimming and J lost 0 bases, with 9 bases between them. This chain's CDR3 is CASSYSSRSSYEQYF. Written as DNA, the CDR3 is TGTGCCAGCAGTTACTCGAGCAGAAGCTCCTACGAGCAGTACTTC.

The CDR3 loop is CASSQVTTQDGNTEAFF. DNA of the CDR3: TGTGCCAGCAGCCAAGTTACGACACAGGACGGGAACACTGAAGCTTTCTTT. The chain uses TRBV4-2 and TRBJ1-1, with TRBD1 as a possible D gene (5 bases). Trimming took off 1 base at V and 1 base at J, with 16 bases between the two ends. The CDR3 is made up of 17 amino acids. CDR1 is LGHNA, CDR2 YNFKEQ, per germline.

The rearrangement uses TRBV29-1 and TRBJ1-2; D may be TRBD1 (6 bases). V shed 7 bases and J shed 2 bases, with 14 bases lying between them. The germline V gene encodes CDR1 SQVTM and CDR2 ANQGSEA. CDR3 length: 13 residues. The CDR3 loop is CSADEGDNYGYTF. In DNA, the CDR3 is TGCAGCGCTGATGAGGGGGACAACTATGGCTACACCTTC.

This clonotype has more than one count but fewer than ten. V is TRBV7-2 and J is TRBJ2-7; either TRBD1 or TRBD2 may fit D (5 bases each). Germline assignment: CDR1 SGHTA and CDR2 FQGNSA. Trimming shortened V by 4 bases and J by 2 bases, and 12 bases separated the two germline ends. The length of the CDR3 is 14 residues. CDR3 sequence: CASSSRDHPYEQYF. Written as DNA, the CDR3 is TGTGCCAGCAGCTCCCGGGACCACCCCTACGAGCAGTACTTC.

The chain uses TRBV7-9 and TRBJ2-3, with 9 bases lining up with TRBD2. CDR3 length equals 16 residues. Losses at the gene ends were 4 bases for V and 2 bases for J; bases not matched to a gene: 7. Per the germline V gene, CDR1 is SEHNR and CDR2 is FQNEAQ (reference sequence). CDR3 protein: CASSSTTSGPTDTQYF. CDR3 DNA: TGTGCCAGCAGCTCCACGACTAGCGGCCCCACAGATACGCAGTATTTT.

The chain couples TRBV7-2 to TRBJ1-1; TRBD1 is a possible D gene (6 bases). This CDR3 contains 18 residues. Trimming took 1 base from V and 0 from J, leaving 18 bases between them. Germline CDR1 reads SGHTA; CDR2 reads FQGNSA. The CDR3: CASSLEGWQGRVNTEAFF. CDR3 bases: TGTGCCAGCAGCTTAGAAGGTTGGCAGGGGAGGGTGAACACTGAAGCTTTCTTT.

The J gene is TRBJ1-2, the V gene TRBV10-3; no clear D gene. Germline V gene sequence: CDR1 ENHRY, CDR2 SYGVKD. CDR3 length: 15 residues. Trimming removed 2 bases at V and 4 bases at J, with 14 bases between. The CDR3: CAISEGMADPYGYTF. The CDR3 region has the DNA TGTGCCATCAGTGAGGGAATGGCAGACCCCTATGGCTACACCTTC.

The chain uses TRBV11-2 and TRBJ2-1; D ambiguous. CDR3 length: 12 residues. Germline CDR1 and CDR2: SGHAT and FQNNGV. The V gene lost 5 bases and the J gene lost 10 bases, with 12 bases spanning the gap. The CDR3 is CASSLGWVEQFF. The CDR3 DNA reads as TGTGCCAGCAGCCTGGGTTGGGTAGAGCAGTTCTTC.

The CDR3 DNA follows: TGCGCCAGCAGCCACCCTCTAGGAGTAGCTAGCAATGAGCAGTTCTTC. Its protein product is CASSHPLGVASNEQFF. The chain recombines TRBV4-3 with TRBJ2-1; D call uncertain. V lost 3 bases to trimming and J lost 6 bases, with 18 bases between them. Germline CDR1 and CDR2: LGHNA and YSLEER. The CDR3 sequence is 16 residues long.

The V gene is TRBV7-2, the J gene TRBJ1-2; D is unresolved. Trimming took 5 bases from V and 6 from J, leaving 19 bases between them. CDR1 is SGHTA and CDR2 is FQGNSA in the germline V gene. The CDR3 spans 15 residues. The DNA for the CDR3 is TGTGCCAGCAGCCCCGGCGGAGGGCTAAGGGATGGCTACACCTTC. This encodes CASSPGGGLRDGYTF.

The sample holds a few counts of this clonotype. The gene calls are TRBV19 and TRBJ2-1; TRBD2 might be the D (5 bases). This CDR3 is 14 amino acids long. Germline assignment: CDR1 LNHDA and CDR2 SQIVND (reference sequence). V lost 3 bases and J 6 bases, leaving 12 bases between the germline ends. The CDR3 protein is CASSIGLAPNEQFF. The DNA of the CDR3 is TGTGCCAGTAGTATTGGCCTAGCCCCCAATGAGCAGTTCTTC.

The chain uses TRBV6-2 or TRBV6-3 and TRBJ2-1, with 12 bases aligning to TRBD2. The CDR3 is 19 residues long. With V trimmed by 3 bases and J by 0 bases, 9 bases remained unmatched. Germline CDR1 MNHEY, CDR2 SVGEGT. Here the CDR3 DNA reads TGTGCCAGCAGTTATCCGGGACTAGCGGGTGGGAGCTCCTACAATGAGCAGTTCTTC. As protein: CASSYPGLAGGSSYNEQFF.

Concerning this clonotype itself: The final CDR3 position lacks the conserved phenylalanine or tryptophan, pointing to a likely read error. J is TRBJ1-5 and V is TRBV4-1, with D hard to call. Trimming took 0 bases from V and 7 from J, leaving 7 bases between them. The CDR3 is made up of 13 amino acids. The germline V gene has CDR1 MGHRA and CDR2 YSYEKL. As DNA, the CDR3 is TGCGCCAGCAGCCAAGAGGGCTTACAGCCCCAGCATTGT. The encoded protein is CASSQEGLQPQHC.

V gene TRBV5-1 combines with J gene TRBJ1-4, with TRBD1 identical over 8 bases. The CDR3 has 15 amino acids. V shed 0 bases and J 5 bases; nucleotides not matched to a gene: 3. Germline-derived CDR1 and CDR2 are SGHRS and YFSETQ. The CDR3 loop is CASSLEDRVNEKLFF. CDR3 in DNA: TGCGCCAGCAGCTTGGAGGACAGGGTCAATGAAAAACTGTTTTTT.

The chain carries TRBV20-1 and TRBJ1-5; D is possibly TRBD1 (5 bases). CDR1 is DFQATT and CDR2 is SNEGSKA in the germline V gene (reference sequence). The length of the CDR3 is 14 residues. Trimming left V 4 bases short and J 5 bases short, with 15 bases between. Here the CDR3 reads CSATQNQGDQPQHF. The DNA of the CDR3 is TGCAGTGCTACGCAGAACCAGGGAGATCAGCCCCAGCATTTT.

The chain carries TRBV11-3 and TRBJ2-1, with TRBD2 matching 10 bases. The CDR3 sequence is 16 residues long. CDR1 is SGHNT, CDR2 YENEEA, per germline. The J segment lost 0 bases and the V segment lost 5 bases, leaving 4 bases of the junction unmatched. The CDR3 here is CASSGQREGSYNEQFF. In DNA form, the CDR3 reads TGTGCCAGCAGCGGCCAGCGGGAGGGCTCCTACAATGAGCAGTTCTTC.

This chain joins TRBV4-1 and TRBJ2-7, with 11 bases aligning to TRBD1. The V and J ends lost 4 bases and 2 bases, in that order; junction bases with no gene match: 1. The CDR3 consists of 14 residues. The germline CDR1 and CDR2 sequences are MGHRA and YSYEKL. The CDR3 DNA is TGCGCCAGCAGCCGGGGACAGGGGGCCTACGAGCAGTACTTC. Residues: CASSRGQGAYEQYF.